Listed below are T cell receptor beta chains from one sample, sequenced in a study of shared clonotypes between healthy human individuals. Data came from immunoSEQ multiplex PCR; TCRdb stores just in-frame clones and leaves some out. The table includes about 1 million clones, approximately 70% detected once. Sequencing was performed on memory CD4+ T cells sorted from blood. The receptors derive from a young man in good health. CDR3s include the opening cysteine and the closing phenylalanine or tryptophan. The D gene is left open where the match is weak. Clone size is not always given. Where it is, it says once, few, many or a class for expanded clones.

>TRBV5-1|TRBJ2-7|15|-|-
TGCGCCAGCAGCCTTGGTGGTACAGGGAGTCGCGAGCAGTACTTC
CASSLGGTGSREQYF
>TRBV30|TRBJ2-7|15|TRBD1|few
TGTGCCTGGAGTAGTCCGGGACAGGCCTCCTACGAGCAGTACTTC
CAWSSPGQASYEQYF
>TRBV15|TRBJ2-1|14|-|-
TGTGCCACCAGCAGAGATTCAGGGTTCGGTGAGCAGTTCTTC
CATSRDSGFGEQFF
>TRBV5-1|TRBJ2-7|14|TRBD1|-
TGCGCCAGTTCCTCGCCGGGACAGGAGTACGAGCAGTACTTC
CASSSPGQEYEQYF
>TRBV5-1|TRBJ1-6|16|-|few
TGCGCCAGCAGCTTGGCGTGGGGGGGAGCGGGTTCACCCCTCCACTTT
CASSLAWGGAGSPLHF
>TRBV5-4|TRBJ2-7|14|TRBD2|few
TGTGCCAGCAGCTTCGGACTAGCGGCCTACGAGCAGTACTTC
CASSFGLAAYEQYF
>TRBV7-2|TRBJ2-3|15|-|-
TGTGCCAGCAGCTTAGATGGATTAAAGCCAGATACGCAGTATTTT
CASSLDGLKPDTQYF
>TRBV7-2|TRBJ1-4|15|-|-
TGTGCCAGCAGCGTCCAGTGGGGGGCCAATGAAAAACTGTTTTTT
CASSVQWGANEKLFF
>TRBV25-1|TRBJ2-5|16|-|-
TGTGCCAGCAGTCACCCGCCCGGCACCTACCAAGAGACCCAGTACTTC
CASSHPPGTYQETQYF
>TRBV29-1|TRBJ1-2|14|TRBD1|-
TGCAGCGCCATGGGACAGTCAAACCCCTATGGCTACACCTTC
CSAMGQSNPYGYTF
>TRBV6-6|TRBJ1-4|15|TRBD1|-
TGTGCCAGCAGTTATACCGGGACAGGGGGTGAAAAACTGTTTTTT
CASSYTGTGGEKLFF
>TRBV30|TRBJ1-2|13|-|-
TGTGCCTGGAGCTCAGGACGGCTCTATGGCTACACCTTC
CAWSSGRLYGYTF
>TRBV5-4|TRBJ2-7|14|-|few
TGTGCCAGCAGCCCGTCGACGGATAGGGACGAGCAGTACTTC
CASSPSTDRDEQYF
>TRBV11-2|TRBJ1-5|14|-|-
TGTGCCAGCAGCTTAGGCAGTCTCAATCAGCCCCAGCATTTT
CASSLGSLNQPQHF
>TRBV5-6|TRBJ1-6|17|TRBD1|-
TGTGCCAGCAGCTTGGCCTCGACAGGGTCCCACAATTCACCCCTCCACTTT
CASSLASTGSHNSPLHF
>TRBV18|TRBJ2-7|12|-|-
TGTGCCAGCTCACCAGATACAGGCGAGCAGTACTTC
CASSPDTGEQYF
>TRBV27|TRBJ2-2|16|-|once
TGTGCCAGCAGCCCACGAGCGGGTGCCAGCACCGGGGAGCTGTTTTTT
CASSPRAGASTGELFF
>TRBV5-6|TRBJ2-3|14|-|-
TGTGCCAGCAGCCGAAGGACAGTCACAGATACGCAGTATTTT
CASSRRTVTDTQYF
>TRBV6-1|TRBJ2-7|14|TRBD2|-
TGTGCCAGCGTGGCTCGGACTAGCGTCTTACCGCAGTACTTC
CASVARTSVLPQYF
>TRBV9|TRBJ2-1|14|-|-
TGTGCCAGCAGCGTAGTGGCGGGGACTTGGGAGCAGTTCTTC
CASSVVAGTWEQFF
>TRBV11-2|TRBJ1-1|14|TRBD1|-
TGTGCCAGCAGCACCACAGGGGACCACACTGAAGCTTTCTTT
CASSTTGDHTEAFF
>TRBV15|TRBJ1-2|15|TRBD1|-
TGTGCCACCAGCAGGCTCGGGACAGCTCCTGAGGGCTACACCTTC
CATSRLGTAPEGYTF
>TRBV4-3|TRBJ2-3|15|TRBD2|-
TGCGCCAGCAGCCCACTAGCGGGAGGCATAGATACGCAGTATTTT
CASSPLAGGIDTQYF
>TRBV5-4|TRBJ2-6|15|-|-
TGTGCCAGCAGCTTGGGAGGGGTCGGGGCCAACGTCCTGACTTTC
CASSLGGVGANVLTF
>TRBV27|TRBJ1-1|14|-|-
TGTGCCAGCAGTTTTACGGGAGTGAACACTGAAGCTTTCTTT
CASSFTGVNTEAFF
>TRBV11-3|TRBJ2-3|17|-|-
TGTGCCAGCAGCTTAGATTTTGGGGCTCATGGCACAGATACGCAGTATTTT
CASSLDFGAHGTDTQYF
>TRBV19|TRBJ1-2|15|TRBD1|many
TGTGCCAGTAGTATGATCGGGACAGGCTACTATGGCTACACCTTC
CASSMIGTGYYGYTF
>TRBV5-1|TRBJ2-2|16|-|-
TGCGCCAGCAGCTCCCGGGTAGCGGAGAACACCGGGGAGCTGTTTTTT
CASSSRVAENTGELFF
>TRBV10-3|TRBJ1-6|13|-|-
TGTGCGTCTGGAGACGCTTATAATTCACCCCTCCACTTT
CASGDAYNSPLHF
>TRBV2|TRBJ1-6|15|-|-
TGTGCCAGCAGTGAGGCCGGGGACCATAATTCACCCCTCCACTTT
CASSEAGDHNSPLHF
>TRBV7-9|TRBJ2-7|15|TRBD1|-
TGTGCCAGCAGCCCCGACAGGGGGAACCCCTACGAGCAGTACTTC
CASSPDRGNPYEQYF
>TRBV30|TRBJ2-5|15|TRBD1|-
TGTGCCTGGGCCGGGACAGGGAGGTTGCAAGAGACCCAGTACTTC
CAWAGTGRLQETQYF
>TRBV7-3|TRBJ2-7|15|-|-
TGTGCCAGCAGCTCCCACCCGGGGATGGGCTACGAGCAGTACTTC
CASSSHPGMGYEQYF
>TRBV15|TRBJ2-7|14|TRBD2|-
TGTGCCACCAGCAGAGTCGGGGGGGCCTACGAGCAGTACTTC
CATSRVGGAYEQYF
>TRBV6-5|TRBJ2-1|15|TRBD2|-
TGTGCCAGCAGACCAGCGGGGAGCTCCTACAATGAGCAGTTCTTC
CASRPAGSSYNEQFF
>TRBV28|TRBJ2-7|15|TRBD1|-
TGTGCCAGCAGTTTACAGGGGGTTGCAGCCTACGAGCAGTACTTC
CASSLQGVAAYEQYF
>TRBV4-1|TRBJ2-7|15|TRBD2|-
TGCGCCAGCAGCCGTGGACTAGCGGGTTCATACGAGCAGTACTTC
CASSRGLAGSYEQYF
>TRBV6-1|TRBJ2-1|15|TRBD2|-
TGTGCCAGCAGGGGAACTAGCGGGAGTGGAAATGAGCAGTTCTTC
CASRGTSGSGNEQFF
>TRBV9|TRBJ2-1|15|TRBD2|-
TGTGCCAGTACTCCTTCTGGGGGGGCCTACAATGAGCAGTTCTTC
CASTPSGGAYNEQFF
>TRBV10-3|TRBJ2-1|14|TRBD2|-
TGTGCCATCAGGAAGGCGGGGGGCTACAATGAGCAGTTCTTC
CAIRKAGGYNEQFF
>TRBV28|TRBJ1-1|14|TRBD1|many
TGTGCCAGCAGCGAGGGGGCAAAGGGCACTGAAGCTTTCTTT
CASSEGAKGTEAFF
>TRBV7-8|TRBJ2-7|13|-|-
TGTGCCAGCAGCTTAGGCCCCCGAGGGGAGCAGTACTTC
CASSLGPRGEQYF
>TRBV5-1|TRBJ2-7|11|-|few
TGCGCCAGCAGTAGTTCCTACGAGCAGTACTTC
CASSSSYEQYF
>TRBV29-1|TRBJ2-2|14|-|-
TGCAGCGTTGAAGGGCGGAGACGCACCGGGGAGCTGTTTTTT
CSVEGRRRTGELFF
>TRBV10-3|TRBJ1-4|14|-|-
TGTGCCATCAGGTCAGACAGAGGGGATGAAAAACTGTTTTTT
CAIRSDRGDEKLFF
>TRBV5-1|TRBJ2-5|15|TRBD1|-
TGCGCCAGCAGCTTGCTACAGGGGGGCTCGGAGACCCAGTACTTC
CASSLLQGGSETQYF
>TRBV25-1|TRBJ1-1|13|-|once
TGTGCCAGCCATCCCGGTAGTAGAACTGAAGCTTTCTTT
CASHPGSRTEAFF
>TRBV11-2|TRBJ1-6|16|-|few
TGTGCCAGCAGCTTTTTTACGTATAGGGATAATTCACCCCTCCACTTT
CASSFFTYRDNSPLHF
>TRBV6-6|TRBJ1-1|11|-|-
TGTGCCAGCAGTTACACGGGGGAAGCTTTCTTT
CASSYTGEAFF
>TRBV4-3|TRBJ2-2|14|-|once
TGCGCCAGCAGCCAAGCCTTGGGAGCGGAGGAGCTGTTTTTT
CASSQALGAEELFF